This is a list of T cell receptor beta chains from one sample in a study of T-cell memory formation after mild COVID-19. TCRdb recomputed calls from the 5' RACE reads with MiXCR, one row per CDR3 protein. Among about 180,000 distinct CDR3 sequences listed, around 15% were seen once. The specimen sequenced was PBMCs or a T cell subset sorted from them (not recorded which). These receptor sequences come from an adult woman who had mild COVID-19 (a few samples of this study predate the infection). Cell type and time point are not known. Both conserved end residues are part of each CDR3. D genes are given only for firm matches. Size is omitted from some rows. Given values are once, few, many or a class for expanded clones.

cdr3_length	d_call	j_call	clone_size	v_call	cdr3_nt	cdr3_aa
12	-	TRBJ1-2	-	TRBV7-2	TGTGCCAGCAGCTTATTTCGCGGGAGCTACACCTTC	CASSLFRGSYTF
15	-	TRBJ1-5	-	TRBV7-2	TGTGCCAGCAGCTTAGGGGCCGTCCCGATACAGCCCCAGCATTTT	CASSLGAVPIQPQHF
15	-	TRBJ1-1	few	TRBV18	TGTGCCAGCTCACCACCTCGCGGGACCCGTATTGAAGCTTTCTTT	CASSPPRGTRIEAFF
15	-	TRBJ2-3	few	TRBV5-1	TGCGCCAGCACCGTGTGGGGGCCGGGGACAGATACGCAGTATTTT	CASTVWGPGTDTQYF
19	TRBD2	TRBJ2-1	few	TRBV6-4	TGTGCCAGCAGCGGAGAGGCCAGAGTAGCGGGAGGGGCAGGGAATGAGCAGTTCTTC	CASSGEARVAGGAGNEQFF
15	-	TRBJ2-2	-	TRBV5-1	TGCGCCAGCAGCTCCCGCTATGAGGGCGCCGGGGAGCTGTTTTTT	CASSSRYEGAGELFF
14	-	TRBJ2-1	-	TRBV7-9	TGTGCCAGCAGCTTAGCCGAGGCCCGGCATGAGCAGTTCTTC	CASSLAEARHEQFF
18	-	TRBJ2-5	-	TRBV19	TGTGCCAGGCCCGAACGAGGGGGGAATAGGGAATCAATAGAGACCCAGTACTTC	CARPERGGNRESIETQYF
16	TRBD1	TRBJ2-1	few	TRBV7-2	TGTGCCAGCAGCTTAGCGCGAGACAGGGGACGGAATGAGCAGTTCTTC	CASSLARDRGRNEQFF
17	TRBD2	TRBJ2-5	few	TRBV12-3/TRBV12-4	TGTGCCAGCAGTTTCACTAGCGGGAGCGGACTCCAAGAGACCCAGTACTTC	CASSFTSGSGLQETQYF
13	-	TRBJ2-5	-	TRBV7-8	TGTGCCAGCAGGAAGGAGTCAGGGGAGACCCAGTACTTC	CASRKESGETQYF
18	TRBD2	TRBJ2-1	-	TRBV24-1	TGTGCCACCAGTGATTCGGGGACTAGCGGAAGCTCCTACAATGAGCAGTTCTTC	CATSDSGTSGSSYNEQFF
15	-	TRBJ1-1	-	TRBV7-9	TGTGCCAGCAGCGTCGTAGGTTTGGGGAGCACTGAAGCTTTCTTT	CASSVVGLGSTEAFF
12	TRBD1	TRBJ1-1	few	TRBV2	TGTGCCAGCCACAGGGGGCTCACTGAAGCTTTCTTT	CASHRGLTEAFF
18	TRBD2	TRBJ2-7	few	TRBV20-1	TGCAGTGCTAGAGGTGGCAAAGGACTAGCGGCGAGCTCCTACGAGCAGTACTTC	CSARGGKGLAASSYEQYF
15	-	TRBJ1-6	-	TRBV7-3	TGTGCCAGCAGCTTAGGTATAGGAGGAGGTTCACCCCTCCACTTT	CASSLGIGGGSPLHF
14	TRBD1	TRBJ2-4	few	TRBV20-1	TGCAGTGCTAGACGACAGGGCCTCCGGGACATTCAGTACTTC	CSARRQGLRDIQYF
13	-	TRBJ2-1	few	TRBV14	TGTGCCAGCAGCAGGACCACATACAATGAGCAGTTCTTC	CASSRTTYNEQFF
16	-	TRBJ2-7	few	TRBV7-2	TGTGCCAGCAGCTTAGCTTTTGTGGTGGTAAACTACGAGCAGTACTTC	CASSLAFVVVNYEQYF
15	TRBD1	TRBJ1-2	-	TRBV6-6	TGTGCCAGCAGCCACCCCGGGACAGCAGTTTATGGCTACACCTTC	CASSHPGTAVYGYTF
16	-	TRBJ2-7	few	TRBV7-8	TGTGCCAGCAGCTTGTGGGTGGACCGCAGCTCCTACGAGCAGTACTTC	CASSLWVDRSSYEQYF
14	TRBD1	TRBJ1-1	-	TRBV14	TGTGCCAGCAGCCCTTCGGGGTTGACAGGGAAAGCTTTCTTT	CASSPSGLTGKAFF
16	TRBD2	TRBJ2-5	many	TRBV5-8	TGTGCCAGCAGCTCCCGACTAGCGGGGGCGAAAGAGACCCAGTACTTC	CASSSRLAGAKETQYF
13	-	TRBJ2-3	few	TRBV5-1	TGCGCCAGCATGGGCGAGCCCAGTGATACGCAGTATTTT	CASMGEPSDTQYF
12	TRBD1	TRBJ1-2	-	TRBV7-2	TGTGCCAGCAGCTTTGAAGGGGGCGGCTACACCTTC	CASSFEGGGYTF
13	TRBD1	TRBJ2-7	-	TRBV12-3/TRBV12-4	TGTGCCAGCATTAGGACAGGGGAGGACGAGCAGTACTTC	CASIRTGEDEQYF
14	-	TRBJ2-4	many	TRBV20-1	TGCAGTGCTAGAGTTGGCCGGCAGGGAAACATTCAGTACTTC	CSARVGRQGNIQYF
13	-	TRBJ2-3	few	TRBV6-5	TGTGCCAGCAGTGGGGACTCCAGAAGCTCGCAGTATTTT	CASSGDSRSSQYF
13	-	TRBJ2-7	few	TRBV20-1	TGCAGTGCTCTCCACGGAGCTCGGTACGAGCAGTACTTC	CSALHGARYEQYF
14	-	TRBJ2-2	many	TRBV5-1	TGCGCCAGCAGCTTAGAAATGAACACCGGGGAGCTGTTTTTT	CASSLEMNTGELFF
15	TRBD2	TRBJ2-7	few	TRBV5-4	TGTGCCAGCAGCTTTTCCGTCGGGAGGGCCAACGAGCAGTACTTC	CASSFSVGRANEQYF
13	-	TRBJ2-1	-	TRBV18	TGTGCCAGCTCACCGGGAGGATACAATGAGCAGTTCTTC	CASSPGGYNEQFF
15	-	TRBJ2-1	-	TRBV12-3/TRBV12-4	TGTGCCAGCAGTAGGCGTGGAACATACGGCAATGAGCAGTTCTTC	CASSRRGTYGNEQFF
16	-	TRBJ1-1	-	TRBV29-1	TGCAGCGTCGGACGCATCTTAGGGGGACGGAACACTGAAGCTTTCTTT	CSVGRILGGRNTEAFF
17	TRBD2	TRBJ2-5	-	TRBV5-1	TGCGCCAGCAGCTTGCGGGGGGTGGGCCCTCAAGGAGAGACCCAGTACTTC	CASSLRGVGPQGETQYF
15	TRBD1	TRBJ1-2	-	TRBV5-4	TGTGCCAGCAGGCGACCGGGACAGGGAAACTATGGCTACACCTTC	CASRRPGQGNYGYTF
15	-	TRBJ2-3	-	TRBV7-8	TGTGCCAGCAGCTTCCGAGCTATTAGCACAGATACGCAGTATTTT	CASSFRAISTDTQYF
13	-	TRBJ2-7	many	TRBV12-3/TRBV12-4	TGTGCCAGCAGTTTCGGGGGACCATACGAGCAGTACTTC	CASSFGGPYEQYF
14	TRBD1	TRBJ1-2	few	TRBV6-5	TGTGCCAGCAGTGTCGGGAACAGGGGGTATGGCTACACCTTC	CASSVGNRGYGYTF
15	-	TRBJ2-5	few	TRBV24-1	TGTGCCACCAGTGATGGCGGGACAGCCCAAGAGACCCAGTACTTC	CATSDGGTAQETQYF
12	-	TRBJ2-5	-	TRBV5-1	TGCGCCAGCAGCGGGGGGAGAGAGACCCAGTACTTC	CASSGGRETQYF
15	-	TRBJ2-3	-	TRBV4-3	TGCGCCAGCAGCCTCCAGACAGAAGGAACAGATACGCAGTATTTT	CASSLQTEGTDTQYF
14	-	TRBJ2-7	-	TRBV7-2	TGTGCCAGCAGCTTAGATCCAGGATTCTACGAGCAGTACTTC	CASSLDPGFYEQYF
16	TRBD2	TRBJ2-1	few	TRBV29-1	TGCAGCGTCTGGTCCCTCGGGGTAGCGGGAGGGTATGAGCAGTTCTTC	CSVWSLGVAGGYEQFF
14	-	TRBJ2-3	-	TRBV7-2	TGTGCCAGCGTCCGGGACGGAAGCACAGATACGCAGTATTTT	CASVRDGSTDTQYF